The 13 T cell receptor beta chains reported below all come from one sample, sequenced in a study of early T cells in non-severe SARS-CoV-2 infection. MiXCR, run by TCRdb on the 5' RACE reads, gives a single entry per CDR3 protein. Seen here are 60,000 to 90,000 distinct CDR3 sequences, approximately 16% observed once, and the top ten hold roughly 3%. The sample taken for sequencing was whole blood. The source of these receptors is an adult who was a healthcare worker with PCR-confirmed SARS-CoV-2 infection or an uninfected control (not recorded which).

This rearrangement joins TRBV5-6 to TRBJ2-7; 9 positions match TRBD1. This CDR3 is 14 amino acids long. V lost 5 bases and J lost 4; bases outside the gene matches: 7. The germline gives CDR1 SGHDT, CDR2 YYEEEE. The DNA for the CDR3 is TGTGCCAGCAGTTTTACAGGGGGCAGGTACGAGCAGTACTTC. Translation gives CASSFTGGRYEQYF.

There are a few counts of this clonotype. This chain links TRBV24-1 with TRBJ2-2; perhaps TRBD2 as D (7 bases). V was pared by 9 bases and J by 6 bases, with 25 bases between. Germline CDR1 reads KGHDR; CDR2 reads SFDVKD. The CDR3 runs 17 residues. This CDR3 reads CATPPAGATLIAGELFF. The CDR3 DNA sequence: TGTGCCACCCCCCCGGCGGGGGCCACCCTTATCGCCGGGGAGCTGTTTTTT.

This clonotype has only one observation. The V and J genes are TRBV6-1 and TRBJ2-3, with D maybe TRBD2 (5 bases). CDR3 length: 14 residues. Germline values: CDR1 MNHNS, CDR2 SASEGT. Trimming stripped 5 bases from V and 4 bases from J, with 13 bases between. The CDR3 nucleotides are TGTGCCAGCAGTCTTCTAGCTCGTCCAGATACGCAGTATTTT. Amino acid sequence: CASSLLARPDTQYF.

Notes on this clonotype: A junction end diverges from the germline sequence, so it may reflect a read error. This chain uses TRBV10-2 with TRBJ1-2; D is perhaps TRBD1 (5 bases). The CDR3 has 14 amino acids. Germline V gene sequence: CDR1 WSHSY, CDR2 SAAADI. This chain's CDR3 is CTSTSSSGAYGYTF. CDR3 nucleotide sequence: TGCACCAGCACCTCCTCATCCGGGGCTTATGGCTACACCTTC.

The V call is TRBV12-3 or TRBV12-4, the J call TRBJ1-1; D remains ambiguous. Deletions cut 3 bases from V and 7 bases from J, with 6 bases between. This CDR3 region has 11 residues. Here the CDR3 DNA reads TGTGCCAGCAGTTTCTCCTTTGAAGCTTTCTTT. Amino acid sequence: CASSFSFEAFF.

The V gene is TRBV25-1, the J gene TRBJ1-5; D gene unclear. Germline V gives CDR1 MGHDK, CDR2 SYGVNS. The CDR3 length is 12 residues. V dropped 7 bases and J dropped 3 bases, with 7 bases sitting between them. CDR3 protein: CASNFHNQPQHF. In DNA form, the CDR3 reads TGTGCCAGCAACTTTCACAATCAGCCCCAGCATTTT.

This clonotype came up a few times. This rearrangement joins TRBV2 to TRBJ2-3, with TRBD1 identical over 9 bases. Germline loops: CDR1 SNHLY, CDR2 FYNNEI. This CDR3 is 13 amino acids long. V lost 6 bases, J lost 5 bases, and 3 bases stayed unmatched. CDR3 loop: CASSWDREDTQYF. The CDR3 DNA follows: TGTGCCAGCAGCTGGGACAGGGAAGATACGCAGTATTTT.

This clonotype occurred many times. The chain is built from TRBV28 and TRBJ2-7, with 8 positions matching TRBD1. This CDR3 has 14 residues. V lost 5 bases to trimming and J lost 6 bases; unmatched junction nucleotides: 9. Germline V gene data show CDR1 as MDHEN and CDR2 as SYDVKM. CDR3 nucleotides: TGTGCCAGCAGTACGGACAGGGTAGGGGGCGAGCAGTACTTC. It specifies CASSTDRVGGEQYF.

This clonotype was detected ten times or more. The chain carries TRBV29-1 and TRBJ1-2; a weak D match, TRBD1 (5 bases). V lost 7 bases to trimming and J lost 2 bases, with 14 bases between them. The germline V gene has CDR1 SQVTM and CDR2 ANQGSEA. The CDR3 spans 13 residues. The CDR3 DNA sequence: TGCAGCGCTGATGAGGGGCAGAACTATGGCTACACCTTC. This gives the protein CSADEGQNYGYTF.

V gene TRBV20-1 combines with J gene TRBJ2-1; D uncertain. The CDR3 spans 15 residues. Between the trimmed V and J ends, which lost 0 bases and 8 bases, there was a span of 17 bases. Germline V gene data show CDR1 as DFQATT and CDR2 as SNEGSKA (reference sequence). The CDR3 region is CSARDGGIPGDEQFF. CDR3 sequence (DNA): TGCAGTGCTAGAGATGGTGGAATCCCAGGCGATGAGCAGTTCTTC.

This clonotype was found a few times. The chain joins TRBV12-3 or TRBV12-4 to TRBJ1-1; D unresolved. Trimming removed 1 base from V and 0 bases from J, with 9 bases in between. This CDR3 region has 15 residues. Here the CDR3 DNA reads TGTGCCAGCAGTTTAGACCTGGAACTGAACACTGAAGCTTTCTTT. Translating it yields CASSLDLELNTEAFF.

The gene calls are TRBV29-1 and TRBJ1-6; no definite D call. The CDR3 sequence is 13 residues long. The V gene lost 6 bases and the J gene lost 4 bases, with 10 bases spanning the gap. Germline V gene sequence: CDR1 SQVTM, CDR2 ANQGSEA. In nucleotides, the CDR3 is TGCAGCGTGAAGGGAGAGTATAATTCACCCCTCCACTTT. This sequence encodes CSVKGEYNSPLHF. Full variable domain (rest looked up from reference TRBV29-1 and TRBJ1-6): SAVISQKPSRDICQRGTSLTIQCQVDSQVTMMFWYRQQPGQSLTLIATANQGSEATYESGFVIDKFPISRPNLTFSTLTVSNMSPEDSSIYLCSVKGEYNSPLHFGNGTRLTVT.

CDR3 sequence: CSVTVNTEAFF. DNA for the CDR3: TGCAGCGTGACGGTGAACACTGAAGCTTTCTTT. This rearrangement joins TRBV29-1 to TRBJ1-1, with D uncertain. The V gene lost 6 bases and the J gene lost 0 bases, with 5 bases spanning the gap. CDR1 is SQVTM, CDR2 ANQGSEA, per germline. The CDR3 loop spans 11 amino acids. The full variable domain, completed using reference TRBV29-1 and TRBJ1-1, is SAVISQKPSRDICQRGTSLTIQCQVDSQVTMMFWYRQQPGQSLTLIATANQGSEATYESGFVIDKFPISRPNLTFSTLTVSNMSPEDSSIYLCSVTVNTEAFFGQGTRLTVV.